This T cell receptor beta chain derives from a study of technical replicates of blood from a handful of donors. V lost 3 bases and J 0 bases, leaving 8 bases between the germline ends. In germline, CDR1 is KGHSH, CDR2 LQKENI. The CDR3 is 14 residues long. Data came from immunoSEQ multiplex PCR; TCRdb stores just in-frame clones and leaves some out. The sample lists 65,000 to 95,000 clones, around 85% seen once, with under 5.5% in the top ten. Material: PBMCs. The receptor was derived from a human donor in good health. Some clones in this sample may be carry-over from other donors' samples. V and J are TRBV18 and TRBJ1-2; D gene unclear. In nucleotides, the CDR3 is TGTGCCAGCTCACCGTCACTGGCTAACTATGGCTACACCTTC. Translated, it gives CASSPSLANYGYTF.